This T cell receptor (beta chain) was identified during a study of T cell responses to AZD1222 COVID-19 vaccine. Overall study findings and caveats: The study found Spike-specific TCR breadth and depth rose after two AZD1222 doses. Repertoires were sampled only after the peak T cell response.

As for this clone: Its antigen is not known.

The germline gives CDR1 MNHEY, CDR2 SMNVEV (reference sequence). CDR3 size: 14 residues. Trimming took off 7 bases at V and 8 bases at J, with 20 bases between the two ends. TCRdb keeps only in-frame clones here, not all; method: immunoSEQ multiplex PCR. The sample lists 90,000 to 95,000 clones; about 91% were seen once. This receptor was identified in an adult in good health. The source material was peripheral blood, sampled on day 0 of AZD1222 vaccination. The V call is TRBV27, the J call TRBJ1-2; maybe TRBD1 (5 bases). The CDR3 nucleotides are TGTGCCAGCACCCCGGGGGAGCCTTTCGGGGGCTACACCTTC. It codes for CASTPGEPFGGYTF.